These 9 T cell receptor beta chains were sequenced from one sample in a study of control samples from healthy donors and cancer patients. Repertoires were generated with immunoSEQ multiplex PCR, while TCRdb's copy carries only in-frame clones and drops some. The data show roughly 76,000 clones, with 94% seen just once and approximately 4.8% held by the top ten. The sequenced sample was blood. These receptors all stem from a woman aged 18-29 years in good health.

The rearrangement joins TRBV6-2 or TRBV6-3 to TRBJ2-2; D gene uncertain. Germline V CDR1 and CDR2: MNHEY, SVGEGT. The CDR3 sequence is 13 residues long. Trimming stripped 2 bases from V and 6 bases from J, with 7 bases between. CDR3 sequence reads: CASSYEAAGELFF. The CDR3 DNA sequence: TGTGCCAGCAGTTACGAGGCTGCCGGGGAGCTGTTTTTT.

This clone was seen a handful of times. V usage is TRBV6-2 or TRBV6-3 and J usage is TRBJ2-1; weak D call: TRBD2 (7 bases). The CDR3 loop spans 16 amino acids. V was trimmed by 0 bases and J by 5 bases, leaving 14 bases between them. Per the germline V gene, CDR1 is MNHEY and CDR2 is SVGEGT. For the CDR3, the DNA is TGTGCCAGCAGTTACTCTCGGGGGGCGACGGACAATGAGCAGTTCTTC. It specifies CASSYSRGATDNEQFF.

This clone showed up just once. The chain couples TRBV6-1 to TRBJ1-6; D is unclear. Germline CDR1 reads MNHNS; CDR2 reads SASEGT. V was cut by 2 bases and J by 18 bases, with 11 bases left in between. The CDR3 contains 11 residues. CDR3 in amino acids: CASSEISQCHF. CDR3 nucleotides: TGTGCCAGCAGTGAAATTTCCCAGTGCCACTTT.

The rearrangement joins TRBV18 to TRBJ2-5, with D possibly matching TRBD1 (5 bases). Trimming took off 3 bases at V and 5 bases at J, with 10 bases between the two ends. Germline loops: CDR1 KGHSH, CDR2 LQKENI. The CDR3 consists of 13 residues. This CDR3 reads CASSPGRVETQYF. CDR3 nucleotides: TGTGCCAGCTCACCTGGCAGGGTTGAGACCCAGTACTTC. Filled out from reference TRBV18 and TRBJ2-5, the complete variable domain reads NAGVMQNPRHLVRRRGQEARLRCSPMKGHSHVYWYRQLPEEGLKFMVYLQKENIIDESGMPKERFSAEFPKEGPSILRIQQVVRGDSAAYFCASSPGRVETQYFGPGTRLLVL.

V and J are TRBV12-3 or TRBV12-4 and TRBJ2-5, with 7 bases identical to TRBD2. This CDR3 is 13 amino acids long. V lost 8 bases to trimming and J lost 3 bases; unmatched junction nucleotides: 6. The CDR3 DNA is TGTGCCAGCCAGCCCGGGACTAAAGAGACCCAGTACTTC. Residues: CASQPGTKETQYF.

V usage is TRBV9 and J usage is TRBJ2-5, with a weak D call TRBD1 (7 bases). Germline values: CDR1 SGDLS, CDR2 YYNGEE. The CDR3 is 16 residues long. Trimming cost V 0 bases and J 3 bases, with 15 bases left between them. The CDR3 DNA reads TGTGCCAGCAGCGTAGCTGGCAGGGGGGCTGAAGAGACCCAGTACTTC. Its protein product is CASSVAGRGAEETQYF.

V usage is TRBV28 and J usage is TRBJ1-2, with 7 bases fitting TRBD1. Germline CDR1 and CDR2: MDHEN and SYDVKM. The CDR3 consists of 13 residues. V trimming: 7 bases; J trimming: 8 bases; junction bases outside the gene matches: 10. The CDR3 DNA follows: TGTGCCAGCACCCTGGGGGCGGGACAGGGCTACACCTTC. Residues: CASTLGAGQGYTF.

The gene calls are TRBV18 and TRBJ2-7; perhaps D is TRBD1 or TRBD2 (5 bases each). The germline CDR1 and CDR2 sequences are KGHSH and LQKENI. The CDR3 has 13 residues. V gave up 5 bases and J gave up 1 base, with 9 bases separating them. CDR3 amino acids: CASSGTPSYEQYF. In DNA, the CDR3 is TGTGCCAGCTCAGGGACGCCTTCCTACGAGCAGTACTTC.

This chain connects TRBV27 to TRBJ2-7; D remains ambiguous. Germline lookup yields CDR1 MNHEY and CDR2 SMNVEV (reference sequence). The CDR3 contains 13 residues. Trimming pared 6 bases from V and 0 bases from J, leaving 9 bases between. CDR3 DNA sequence: TGTGCCAGCAGCCCCTCCCCCTCCTACGAGCAGTACTTC. It is translated as CASSPSPSYEQYF.